The source of this T cell receptor beta chain is a study of T cells in Graves' hyperthyroidism and ophthalmopathy. From RNA transcripts, TCR beta CDR3 regions were amplified. First-round RT-PCR targeting the TCR CDR3 was performed with the HTBI primer set. TCRdb passed the multiplex PCR reads through MiXCR, listing each CDR3 protein once. In the table there are hundreds of thousands of distinct CDR3 sequences, approximately 14% of which are singletons. V gave up 5 bases and J gave up 3 bases; unmatched junction bases: 13. The germline CDR1 and CDR2 sequences are PRHDT and FYEKMQ (reference sequence). This CDR3 has 17 amino acids. This clonotype showed up just a few times.

Sequencing input: blood. The chain uses TRBV13 and TRBJ2-3; 8 positions agree with TRBD2. The sequence was obtained from a woman aged 18-29 years with Graves' hyperthyroidism. The DNA for the CDR3 is TGTGCCAGCAGCCCGGGGGGGGGGCGGCTCACTACAGATACGCAGTATTTT. Protein sequence: CASSPGGGRLTTDTQYF.